These 18 T cell receptor beta chains came from one sample sequenced in a study of coeliac disease. The assay was immunoSEQ multiplex PCR, and TCRdb's table has in-frame clones only and misses some. The table lists around 3,500 clones, approximately 63% of them singletons. Sequencing was carried out using intraepithelial lymphocytes from the gut. These receptors were collected from a man aged 18 to 35 with celiac disease on a gluten-free diet.

J is TRBJ1-1 and V is TRBV11-2; no firm D call. V dropped 7 bases and J dropped 0 bases, with 15 bases sitting between them. Looked up from germline, CDR1 is SGHAT and CDR2 is FQNNGV. The CDR3 has 15 amino acids. The CDR3 nucleotides read TGTGCCAGCAAATCGAGAAAAACCATGAACACTGAAGCTTTCTTT. Translating it yields CASKSRKTMNTEAFF.

The chain links TRBV28 to TRBJ1-6; 8 positions agree with TRBD1. The CDR3 runs to 15 residues. J was trimmed by 6 bases and V by 2 bases; bases with no gene match: 3. Germline-derived CDR1 and CDR2 are MDHEN and SYDVKM. In DNA, the CDR3 is TGTGCCAGCAGTTTAAGTCAGGGGGCTAATTCACCCCTCCACTTT. Translating gives CASSLSQGANSPLHF.

In this sample, this clone turned up a few times. The chain recombines TRBV7-9 with TRBJ2-1; no clear D gene. The V end lost 3 bases, the J end lost 6 bases, and 6 bases lay between the germline ends. The germline V gene encodes CDR1 SEHNR and CDR2 FQNEAQ (reference sequence). The CDR3 spans 12 residues. Here the CDR3 DNA reads TGTGCCAGCAGCTTCTACGGCAATGAGCAGTTCTTC. The encoded protein is CASSFYGNEQFF.

V and J are TRBV7-9 and TRBJ2-7; 8 bases fit TRBD1. Germline V gene data show CDR1 as SEHNR and CDR2 as FQNEAQ (reference sequence). This CDR3 has 14 residues. With 4 bases clipped from V and 5 bases from J, the junction kept 7 bases outside the gene matches. The CDR3 DNA follows: TGTGCCAGCAGCTCGGGACAGGCTCACAACGAGCAGTACTTC. Protein product: CASSSGQAHNEQYF.

This rearrangement joins TRBV19 to TRBJ2-3; maybe TRBD1 (5 bases). V was trimmed by 3 bases and J by 3 bases, leaving 7 bases between them. This CDR3 spans 13 amino acids. Germline V gives CDR1 LNHDA, CDR2 SQIVND (reference sequence). This CDR3 reads CASSMRQTDTQYF. In DNA form, the CDR3 reads TGTGCCAGTAGTATGAGACAGACAGATACGCAGTATTTT.

This clone came up a few times. CDR3 in amino acids: CASSYALVGYTF. The CDR3 coding sequence is TGTGCCAGCAGTTACGCCCTAGTCGGCTACACCTTC. V gene TRBV6-8 combines with J gene TRBJ1-2; unclear D gene. V lost 2 bases and J 8 bases, leaving 9 bases between the germline ends. This CDR3 is 12 amino acids long. Germline V gene sequence: CDR1 MNHGY, CDR2 SAAAGT.

This sequence joins TRBV9 and TRBJ2-1; perhaps TRBD2 as D (5 bases). V was trimmed by 0 bases and J by 0 bases, leaving 10 bases between them. Germline CDR1 and CDR2: SGDLS and YYNGEE. This CDR3 region has 16 residues. For the CDR3, the DNA is TGTGCCAGCAGCGTAGTCGAGGGCATCTCCTACAATGAGCAGTTCTTC. Protein: CASSVVEGISYNEQFF.

V gene TRBV7-2 combines with J gene TRBJ2-3; 14 bases line up with TRBD2. The V gene end was trimmed by 5 bases and the J gene end by 4 bases; junction bases not matched to a gene: 5. Germline V lookup: CDR1 SGHTA, CDR2 FQGNSA. The CDR3 is made up of 16 amino acids. The CDR3 loop reads CASSPRLAGGPDTQYF. The CDR3 bases are TGTGCCAGCAGCCCTAGACTAGCGGGGGGGCCAGATACGCAGTATTTT.

V is TRBV2 and J is TRBJ1-1; a possible D gene is TRBD1 (6 bases). This CDR3 spans 17 amino acids. Trimming removed 3 bases from V and 0 bases from J, with 17 bases in between. Germline CDR1 SNHLY, CDR2 FYNNEI. CDR3 sequence reads: CASSDPTHRELNTEAFF. CDR3 bases: TGTGCCAGCAGTGATCCGACCCACAGGGAGTTGAACACTGAAGCTTTCTTT.

V usage is TRBV19 and J usage is TRBJ1-6; 7 nucleotides match TRBD1. From germline, CDR1 is LNHDA and CDR2 SQIVND (reference sequence). The V gene end was trimmed by 1 base and the J gene end by 15 bases; junction bases not matched to a gene: 0. The CDR3 runs to 11 residues. The CDR3 region has the DNA TGTGCCAGTAGTATAGGGGACAGCCTCCACTTT. It encodes CASSIGDSLHF. Based on the CDR3 plus reference TRBV19 and TRBJ1-6, the full variable domain is DGGITQSPKYLFRKEGQNVTLSCEQNLNHDAMYWYRQDPGQGLRLIYYSQIVNDFQKGDIAEGYSVSREKKESFPLTVTSAQKNPTAFYLCASSIGDSLHFGNGTRLTVT.

V usage is TRBV6-5 and J usage is TRBJ1-1, with D possibly matching TRBD1 (5 bases). The germline V and J ends were trimmed by 2 bases and 3 bases, with 16 bases remaining between them. The CDR3 contains 16 residues. Per the germline V gene, CDR1 is MNHEY and CDR2 is SVGAGI. CDR3 nucleotide sequence: TGTGCCAGCAGTTACGGGGCCCAGGGTAGGGACACTGAAGCTTTCTTT. It translates to CASSYGAQGRDTEAFF.

Only a few counts were recorded for this clone. The V and J genes are TRBV2 and TRBJ2-7; no clear D gene. The V gene's germline CDR1 is SNHLY and CDR2 FYNNEI. The CDR3 has 11 amino acids. Trimming took 8 bases from V and 0 from J, leaving 5 bases between them. This CDR3 is CASDSSYEQYF. Here the CDR3 DNA reads TGTGCCAGCGATAGCTCCTACGAGCAGTACTTC.

The chain is built from TRBV5-6 and TRBJ2-3; 7 nucleotides agree with TRBD2. Trimming took 3 bases from V and 5 from J; bases not matched to a gene: 6. Per germline, CDR1 SGHDT and CDR2 YYEEEE. This CDR3 has 14 residues. CDR3 sequence: CASSWGLTGDTQYF. CDR3 DNA: TGTGCCAGCAGCTGGGGACTAACAGGAGATACGCAGTATTTT.

The chain couples TRBV19 to TRBJ1-1, with D unclear. The CDR3 has 13 residues. Between the trimmed V and J ends, which lost 3 bases and 1 base, there was a span of 6 bases. From germline, CDR1 is LNHDA and CDR2 SQIVND (reference sequence). This CDR3 is CASSIVANTEAFF. CDR3 coding DNA: TGTGCCAGTAGTATTGTAGCGAACACTGAAGCTTTCTTT. The variable domain in full, completed from reference TRBV19 and TRBJ1-1, reads DGGITQSPKYLFRKEGQNVTLSCEQNLNHDAMYWYRQDPGQGLRLIYYSQIVNDFQKGDIAEGYSVSREKKESFPLTVTSAQKNPTAFYLCASSIVANTEAFFGQGTRLTVV.

This clone is large by share. This chain uses TRBV11-3 with TRBJ2-1, with 9 bases fitting TRBD2. Germline assignment: CDR1 SGHNT and CDR2 YENEEA. V shed 6 bases, J shed 8 bases, and the junction held 14 bases outside the gene matches. The CDR3 consists of 16 residues. The CDR3 spells CASSPRAGGPQDEQFF. In DNA, the CDR3 is TGTGCCAGCAGTCCGAGGGCGGGGGGGCCTCAGGATGAGCAGTTCTTC.

J is TRBJ1-2 and V is TRBV2, with D possibly TRBD1 on 5 matching bases. V lost 6 bases, J lost 7 bases, and 12 bases lay in between. This CDR3 region has 12 residues. The germline gives CDR1 SNHLY, CDR2 FYNNEI. The DNA for the CDR3 is TGTGCCAGCAGACGGTCCGGGGGTGGCTACACCTTC. It encodes CASRRSGGGYTF.

The chain couples TRBV6-6 to TRBJ2-2, with 8 bases lining up with TRBD1. Losses at the gene ends were 6 bases for V and 1 base for J; bases not matched to a gene: 4. This CDR3 is 15 amino acids long. CDR1 is MNHNY and CDR2 is SVGAGI in the germline V gene (reference sequence). The CDR3 spells CASRPGQENTGELFF. DNA of the CDR3: TGTGCCAGCAGGCCGGGACAGGAGAACACCGGGGAGCTGTTTTTT.

V and J are TRBV4-1 and TRBJ2-7; the D gene is possibly TRBD2 (6 bases). The CDR3 has 15 residues. The germline V and J ends were trimmed by 2 bases and 2 bases, with 13 bases remaining between them. In germline, CDR1 is MGHRA, CDR2 YSYEKL. CDR3 loop: CASSQRDSGTYEQYF. DNA of the CDR3: TGCGCCAGCAGCCAAAGAGATAGCGGAACCTACGAGCAGTACTTC.